This is a list of T cell receptor beta chains from one sample in a study of blood T cell repertoires in COVID-19. Some clones are missing from TCRdb's copy, which holds only in-frame ones; the method was immunoSEQ multiplex PCR. Seen here are 170,000 or so clones, about 82% observed once, and the top ten hold 5.5% to 7%. The specimen was peripheral blood. All receptors derive from a man aged 45 to 65 with active or convalescent COVID-19. The CDR3 runs from the conserved cysteine through the conserved F or W. Fields, in order: D gene, V gene, J gene, CDR3 protein. D genes are given only for firm matches.

NA	TRBV30	TRBJ2-1	CAWSPIREQFF
TRBD2	TRBV19	TRBJ2-3	CASSILASGGISTDTQYF
TRBD1	TRBV6-2/TRBV6-3	TRBJ1-2	CASSYARTGGGYGYTF
NA	TRBV18	TRBJ1-3	CASSPPVRDGNTIYF
NA	TRBV7-2	TRBJ2-1	CASTTAEIQFF
TRBD1	TRBV19	TRBJ2-1	CASSPQGATYNEQFF
TRBD1	TRBV7-8	TRBJ1-3	CASSRDRDSGNTIYF
NA	TRBV27	TRBJ2-7	CASSFFGRDEQYF
TRBD1	TRBV24-1	TRBJ2-5	CATSDFVQGAGETQYF
TRBD2	TRBV9	TRBJ2-1	CASSVSGSGNEQFF
NA	TRBV18	TRBJ2-5	CASSPRETQYF
NA	TRBV2	TRBJ1-2	CASSRPRGNYGYTF
NA	TRBV6-5	TRBJ2-7	CASSHRYEQYF
TRBD1	TRBV30	TRBJ1-1	CAWSPRDRESSEAFF
TRBD1	TRBV3-1/TRBV3-2	TRBJ1-2	CASSQRQGSGYTF
NA	TRBV24-1	TRBJ1-2	CATSDHRRDWGYGYTF
NA	TRBV19	TRBJ1-1	CATNPAGGYTEAFF
NA	TRBV6-2/TRBV6-3	TRBJ1-3	CASSYNRQSLLGNTIYF
TRBD1	TRBV24-1	TRBJ1-5	CATPGTGDSRSQPQHF
TRBD1	TRBV11-2	TRBJ2-7	CASSPLRTGLYEQYF
TRBD1	TRBV19	TRBJ1-1	CASSVQTGAGNTEAFF
NA	TRBV3-1/TRBV3-2	TRBJ2-5	CASSFAGTRETQYF
NA	TRBV11-2	TRBJ1-1	CASAPGLLSNTEAFF
TRBD2	TRBV6-2/TRBV6-3	TRBJ2-3	CASSRAGSTDTQYF
TRBD1	TRBV28	TRBJ1-5	CASSPGTGRNQPQHF
TRBD2	TRBV7-2	TRBJ2-5	CASSFSSGTGGETQYF
TRBD2	TRBV25-1	TRBJ2-3	CASSAPTSGRTDTQYF
NA	TRBV6-5	TRBJ1-6	CASTMGGVGNSPLHF
TRBD2	TRBV2	TRBJ2-5	CASSELAGGIETQYF
TRBD1	TRBV5-1	TRBJ2-7	CASRQGQGVDEQYF
TRBD1	TRBV19	TRBJ1-2	CASNLGGGQGGPANYGYTF
TRBD1	TRBV19	TRBJ2-6	CASSEIQGASGANVLTF